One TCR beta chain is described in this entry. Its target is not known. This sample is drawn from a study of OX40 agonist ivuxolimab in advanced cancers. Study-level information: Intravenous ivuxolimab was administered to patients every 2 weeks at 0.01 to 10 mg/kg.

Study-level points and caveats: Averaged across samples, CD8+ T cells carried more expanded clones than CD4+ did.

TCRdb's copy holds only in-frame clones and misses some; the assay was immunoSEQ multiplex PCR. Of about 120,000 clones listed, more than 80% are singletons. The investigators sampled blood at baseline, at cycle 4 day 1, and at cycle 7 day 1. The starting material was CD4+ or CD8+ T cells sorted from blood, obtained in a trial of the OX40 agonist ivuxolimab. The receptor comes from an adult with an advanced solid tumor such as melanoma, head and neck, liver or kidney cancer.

CDR3 in amino acids: CASSHRTENEKLFF. For the CDR3, the DNA is TGCGCCAGCAGCCACAGGACAGAGAATGAAAAACTGTTTTTT. This chain joins TRBV4-3 and TRBJ1-4; a possible D gene is TRBD1 (6 bases). Deletions cut 3 bases from V and 5 bases from J, with 10 bases between. Germline values: CDR1 LGHNA, CDR2 YSLEER. The CDR3 loop spans 14 amino acids.